Following are 11 T cell receptor beta chains from one sample sequenced in a study of cytomegalovirus exposure and HLA in healthy donors. The PCR made use of 60 Vbeta and 13 Jbeta primers. Profiled with immunoSEQ multiplex PCR; TCRdb holds only in-frame clones, not every one. The clone table shows some 83,000 clones, with the ten largest holding about 1.1%. The sample taken for sequencing was PBMCs. These receptors came from a woman aged 25 to 39 in good health and CMV-seronegative.

The V gene is TRBV30, the J gene TRBJ1-6, with D possibly matching TRBD1 (6 bases). Trimming stripped 3 bases from V and 7 bases from J, with 13 bases between. Germline CDR1 and CDR2: GTSNPN and SVGIG (reference sequence). The CDR3 consists of 14 residues. The CDR3 coding sequence is TGTGCCTGGAGACCCCAGGGGATGAATTCACCCCTCCACTTT. Its protein is CAWRPQGMNSPLHF.

This chain joins TRBV5-6 and TRBJ1-6; 9 nucleotides agree with TRBD1. V lost 4 bases to trimming and J lost 10 bases; unmatched junction nucleotides: 6. Germline V gene sequence: CDR1 SGHDT, CDR2 YYEEEE. This CDR3 has 14 residues. Here the CDR3 DNA reads TGTGCCAGCAGCATGGGACAGGGCGCCTCACCCCTCCACTTT. Translating gives CASSMGQGASPLHF.

The chain couples TRBV27 to TRBJ2-1; 7 nucleotides agree with TRBD1. V lost 4 bases to trimming and J lost 3 bases; unmatched junction nucleotides: 12. CDR1 and CDR2 from the germline V gene are MNHEY and SMNVEV (reference sequence). The CDR3 length is 17 residues. DNA of the CDR3: TGTGCCAGCAGTTCCTACTCCGGGACAGTCTTCTACAATGAGCAGTTCTTC. It is translated as CASSSYSGTVFYNEQFF.

The CDR3 is CASSYGAADTQYF. CDR3 nucleotide sequence: TGTGCCAGCAGTTACGGAGCCGCAGATACGCAGTATTTT. This rearrangement joins TRBV6-5 to TRBJ2-3, with D unclear. The V gene's germline CDR1 is MNHEY and CDR2 SVGAGI. Trimming removed 2 bases from V and 4 bases from J, with 7 bases in between. The CDR3 is made up of 13 amino acids.

The J gene is TRBJ2-6, the V gene TRBV11-3; D may be TRBD1 (6 bases). CDR1 is SGHNT and CDR2 is YENEEA in the germline V gene. The CDR3 runs to 15 residues. V shed 6 bases and J shed 2 bases, with 11 bases lying between them. CDR3 DNA: TGTGCCAGCAGTTCCTCAGGGGCTGGGGCCAACGTCCTGACTTTC. Amino acids: CASSSSGAGANVLTF.

This sequence joins TRBV6-5 and TRBJ2-7; 10 bases align to TRBD1. V dropped 5 bases and J dropped 6; count of bases not matched to a gene: 4. Germline assignment: CDR1 MNHEY and CDR2 SVGAGI. CDR3 size: 13 residues. CDR3 sequence: CASSRDRGGEQYF. The DNA of the CDR3 is TGTGCCAGCAGTAGGGACAGGGGTGGCGAGCAGTACTTC.

This sequence joins TRBV19 and TRBJ1-2; D perhaps matches TRBD1 (6 bases). V was cut by 5 bases and J by 8 bases, with 21 bases left in between. The CDR3 spans 15 residues. Germline CDR1 LNHDA, CDR2 SQIVND (reference sequence). Here the CDR3 reads CASSPRTDRVGGYTF. The CDR3 DNA reads as TGTGCCAGTAGTCCCCGGACAGATAGGGTGGGAGGCTACACCTTC.

The genes are TRBV18 and TRBJ2-1; D uncertain. Trimming took off 0 bases at V and 4 bases at J, with 4 bases between the two ends. Germline CDR1 is KGHSH and CDR2 is LQKENI. The CDR3 length is 13 residues. The CDR3 DNA reads TGTGCCAGCTCACCACCCAGTTACAATGAGCAGTTCTTC. As protein: CASSPPSYNEQFF.

The chain combines TRBV4-2 with TRBJ2-3; no reliable D call. Germline CDR1 and CDR2: LGHNA and YNFKEQ. The CDR3 length is 13 residues. The ends were cut back, 0 bases at V and 7 bases at J, with 8 bases in the middle. The CDR3 region is CASSQESAHTQYF. The CDR3 region has the DNA TGTGCCAGCAGCCAAGAAAGCGCCCATACGCAGTATTTT.

This sequence joins TRBV6-1 and TRBJ1-5; no clear D gene. The CDR3 runs to 12 residues. The germline V gene encodes CDR1 MNHNS and CDR2 SASEGT. V lost 7 bases to trimming and J lost 7 bases, with 11 bases between them. The CDR3 DNA is TGTGCCAGCATAGGATGGGAGCAGCCCCAGCATTTT. Its translation: CASIGWEQPQHF.

In DNA, the CDR3 is TGCGCCAGCAGCTTGCGCGGGGCTCGGCACAATGAGCAGTTCTTC. Translating it yields CASSLRGARHNEQFF. The chain has TRBV5-1 and TRBJ2-1; tentative D call: TRBD2 (6 bases). The CDR3 loop spans 15 amino acids. Trimming left V 1 base short and J 5 bases short, with 13 bases between. Looked up from germline, CDR1 is SGHRS and CDR2 is YFSETQ.